This TCR beta chain comes out of a study of blood T cell repertoires in COVID-19. The repertoire was sequenced with immunoSEQ multiplex PCR; TCRdb's copy has only in-frame clones and lacks some. Found here are hundreds of thousands of clones, 88% of them singletons; the top ten hold about 12%. The CDR3 extends over 16 amino acids. The germline V gene encodes CDR1 SEHNR and CDR2 FQNEAQ (reference sequence). Trimming at V came to 1 base and at J to 0 bases, leaving 3 bases not matched to a gene. Sequencing was done on a sample of peripheral blood. The chain combines TRBV7-9 with TRBJ2-7; 10 positions agree with TRBD2. This TCR derives from a woman in her forties or fifties with COVID-19, enrolled during active disease. The CDR3 bases are TGTGCCAGCAGCTTAGGGGGGACTAGCGCCTCCTACGAGCAGTACTTC. Translating gives CASSLGGTSASYEQYF.